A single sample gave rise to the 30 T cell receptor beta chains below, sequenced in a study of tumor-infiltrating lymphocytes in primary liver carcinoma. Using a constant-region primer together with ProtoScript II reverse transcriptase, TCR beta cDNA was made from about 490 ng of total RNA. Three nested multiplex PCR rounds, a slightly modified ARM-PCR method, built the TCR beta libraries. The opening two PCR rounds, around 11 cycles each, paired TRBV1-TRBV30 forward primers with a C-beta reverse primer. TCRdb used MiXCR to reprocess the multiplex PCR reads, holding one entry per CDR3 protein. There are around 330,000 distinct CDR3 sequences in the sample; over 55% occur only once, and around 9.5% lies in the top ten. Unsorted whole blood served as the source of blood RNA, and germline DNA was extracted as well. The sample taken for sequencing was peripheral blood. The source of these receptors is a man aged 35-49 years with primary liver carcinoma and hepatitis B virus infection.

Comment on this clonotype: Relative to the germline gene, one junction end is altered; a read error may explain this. For the CDR3, the DNA is TGTGTCAGCAGCCACTCGCGGAATCCCCGCACAGATATGCAGTATTTT. Amino acid sequence: CVSSHSRNPRTDMQYF. The chain carries TRBV11-1 and TRBJ2-3, with no clear D. There are 16 residues in the CDR3. The germline gives CDR1 SGHAT, CDR2 FQDESV (reference sequence).

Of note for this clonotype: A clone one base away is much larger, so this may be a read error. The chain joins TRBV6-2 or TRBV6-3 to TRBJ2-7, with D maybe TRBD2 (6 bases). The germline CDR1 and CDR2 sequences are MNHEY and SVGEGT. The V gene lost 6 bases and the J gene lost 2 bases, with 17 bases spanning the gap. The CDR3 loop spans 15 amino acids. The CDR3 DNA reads TGTGCCAGCAGATATCTAGCGAAGGGCCCCTACGAGCAGTACTTC. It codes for CASRYLAKGPYEQYF.

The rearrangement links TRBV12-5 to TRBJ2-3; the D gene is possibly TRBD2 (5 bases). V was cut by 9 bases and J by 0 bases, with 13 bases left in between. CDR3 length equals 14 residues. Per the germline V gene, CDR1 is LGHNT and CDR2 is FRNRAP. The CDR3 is CARAVTTSTDTQYF. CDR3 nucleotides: TGTGCTAGAGCGGTCACAACCAGCACAGATACGCAGTATTTT.

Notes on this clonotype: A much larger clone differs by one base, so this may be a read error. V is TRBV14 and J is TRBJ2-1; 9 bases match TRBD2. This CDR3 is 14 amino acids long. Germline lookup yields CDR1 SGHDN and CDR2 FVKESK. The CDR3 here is CTSSVAGGDNEQFF. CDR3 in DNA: TGTACCAGCAGCGTCGCGGGGGGGGACAATGAGCAGTTCTTC.

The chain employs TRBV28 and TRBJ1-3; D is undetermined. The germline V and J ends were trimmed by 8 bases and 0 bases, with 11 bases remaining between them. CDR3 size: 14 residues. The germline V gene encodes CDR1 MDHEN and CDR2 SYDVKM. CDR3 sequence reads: CASRDNPSGNTIYF. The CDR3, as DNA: TGTGCCAGCCGCGACAATCCCTCTGGAAACACCATATATTTT.

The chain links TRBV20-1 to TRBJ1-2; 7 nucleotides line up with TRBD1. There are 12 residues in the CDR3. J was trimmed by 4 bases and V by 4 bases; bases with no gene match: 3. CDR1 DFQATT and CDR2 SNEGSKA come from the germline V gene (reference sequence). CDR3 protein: CSAKGASYGYTF. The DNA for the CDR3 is TGCAGTGCTAAGGGGGCTTCCTATGGCTACACCTTC.

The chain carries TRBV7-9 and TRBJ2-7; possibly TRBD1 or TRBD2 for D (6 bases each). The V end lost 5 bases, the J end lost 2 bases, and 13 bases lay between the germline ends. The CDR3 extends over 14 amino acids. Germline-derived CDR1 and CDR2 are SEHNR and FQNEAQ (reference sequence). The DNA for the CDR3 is TGTGCCAGCAGCCATCCGGGGGCCACCTACGAGCAGTACTTC. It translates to CASSHPGATYEQYF.

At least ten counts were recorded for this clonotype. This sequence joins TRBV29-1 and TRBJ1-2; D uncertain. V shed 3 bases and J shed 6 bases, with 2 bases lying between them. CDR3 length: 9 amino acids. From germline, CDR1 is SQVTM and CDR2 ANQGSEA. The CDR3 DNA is TGCAGCGTTGACGATGGCTACACCTTC. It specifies CSVDDGYTF.

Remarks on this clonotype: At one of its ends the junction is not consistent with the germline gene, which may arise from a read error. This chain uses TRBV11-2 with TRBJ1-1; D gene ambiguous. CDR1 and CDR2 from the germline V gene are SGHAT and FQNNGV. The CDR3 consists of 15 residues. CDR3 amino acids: CASNLDGRRNTKAFF. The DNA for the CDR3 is TGTGCCAGCAACTTAGACGGTCGCAGGAACACTAAAGCTTTCTTT.

CDR3 sequence (DNA): TGTGCCAGCAGTCGCGGGACTAGCGGGTTCACAGATACGCAGTATTTT. It translates to CASSRGTSGFTDTQYF. The chain uses TRBV28 and TRBJ2-3, with 12 nucleotides matching TRBD2. CDR1 is MDHEN and CDR2 is SYDVKM in the germline V gene. The ends lost 5 bases at V and 2 bases at J; junction bases unmatched: 5. The CDR3 is 16 amino acids.

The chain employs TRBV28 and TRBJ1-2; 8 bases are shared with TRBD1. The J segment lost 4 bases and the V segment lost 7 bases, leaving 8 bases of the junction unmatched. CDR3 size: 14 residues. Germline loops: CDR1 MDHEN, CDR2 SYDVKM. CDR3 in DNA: TGTGCCAGCACTACTGGACAGGGCGCCTATGGCTACACCTTC. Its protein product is CASTTGQGAYGYTF.

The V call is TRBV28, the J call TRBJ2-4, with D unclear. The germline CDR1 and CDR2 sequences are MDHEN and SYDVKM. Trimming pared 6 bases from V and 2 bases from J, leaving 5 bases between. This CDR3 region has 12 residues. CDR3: CASSPTKNIQYF. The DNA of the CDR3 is TGTGCCAGCAGCCCCACCAAAAACATTCAGTACTTC.

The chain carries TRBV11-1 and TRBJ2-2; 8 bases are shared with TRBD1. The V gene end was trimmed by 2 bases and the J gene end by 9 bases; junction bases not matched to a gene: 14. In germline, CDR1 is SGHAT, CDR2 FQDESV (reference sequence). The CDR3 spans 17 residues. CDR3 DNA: TGTGCCAGCAGCTTACTTCCGGGACAGGCGAACACAAGGGAGCTGTTTTTT. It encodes CASSLLPGQANTRELFF.

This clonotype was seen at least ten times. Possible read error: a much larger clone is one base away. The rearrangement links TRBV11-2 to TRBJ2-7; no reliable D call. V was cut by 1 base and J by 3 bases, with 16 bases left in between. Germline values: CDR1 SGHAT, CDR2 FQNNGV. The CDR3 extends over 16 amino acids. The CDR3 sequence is CASSLGTPSVIYEQYF. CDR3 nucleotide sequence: TGTGCCAGCAGCTTAGGTACGCCCAGCGTTATCTACGAGCAGTACTTC.

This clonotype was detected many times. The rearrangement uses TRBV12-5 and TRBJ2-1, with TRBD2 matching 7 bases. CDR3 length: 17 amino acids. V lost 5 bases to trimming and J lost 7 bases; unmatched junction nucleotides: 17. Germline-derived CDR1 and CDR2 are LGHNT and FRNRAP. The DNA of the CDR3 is TGTGCTAGTGGTCTCGATGTAAGCGGGGCGCGGTGGAATGAGCAGTTCTTC. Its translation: CASGLDVSGARWNEQFF.

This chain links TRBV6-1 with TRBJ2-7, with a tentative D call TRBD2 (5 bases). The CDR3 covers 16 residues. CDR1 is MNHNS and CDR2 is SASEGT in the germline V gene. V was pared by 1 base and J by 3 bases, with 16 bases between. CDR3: CASSEGVAGIYYEQYF. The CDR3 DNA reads TGTGCCAGCAGTGAAGGGGTTGCGGGTATCTACTACGAGCAGTACTTC.

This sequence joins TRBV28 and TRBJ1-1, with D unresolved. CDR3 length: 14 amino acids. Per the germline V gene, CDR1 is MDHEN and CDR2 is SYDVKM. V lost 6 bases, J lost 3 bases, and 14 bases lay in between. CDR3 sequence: CASSPDQRDTEAFF. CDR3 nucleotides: TGTGCCAGCAGCCCAGACCAGAGGGACACTGAAGCTTTCTTT.

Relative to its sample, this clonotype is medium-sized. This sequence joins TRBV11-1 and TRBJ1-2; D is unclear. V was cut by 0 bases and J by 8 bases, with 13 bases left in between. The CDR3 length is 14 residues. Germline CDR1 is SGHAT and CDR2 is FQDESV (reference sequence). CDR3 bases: TGTGCCAGCAGCTTAGCGCGCCAAGGCGGAGGCTACACCTTC. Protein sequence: CASSLARQGGGYTF.

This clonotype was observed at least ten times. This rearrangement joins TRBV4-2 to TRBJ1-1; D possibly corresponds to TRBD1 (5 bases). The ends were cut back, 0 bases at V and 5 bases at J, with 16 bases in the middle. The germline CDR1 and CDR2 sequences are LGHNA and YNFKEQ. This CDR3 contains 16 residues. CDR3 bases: TGTGCCAGCAGCCAAGATGTTACAGGCGGTAGGACTGAAGCTTTCTTT. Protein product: CASSQDVTGGRTEAFF.

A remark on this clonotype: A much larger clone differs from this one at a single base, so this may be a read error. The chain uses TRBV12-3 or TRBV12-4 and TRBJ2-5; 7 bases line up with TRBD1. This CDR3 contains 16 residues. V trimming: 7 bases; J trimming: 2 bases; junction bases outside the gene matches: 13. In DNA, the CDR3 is TGTGCCAGCACACATGACCGAGGACAGGCACAAGAGACCCAGTACTTC. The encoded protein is CASTHDRGQAQETQYF.

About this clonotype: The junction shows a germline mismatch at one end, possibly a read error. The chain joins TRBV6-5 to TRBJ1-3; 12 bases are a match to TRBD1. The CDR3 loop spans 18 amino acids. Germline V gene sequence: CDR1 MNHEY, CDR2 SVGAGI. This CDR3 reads CASSYTGQGAGGGNTMYF. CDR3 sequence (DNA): TGTGCCAGCAGTTACACGGGACAGGGGGCCGGTGGAGGAAACACCATGTATTTT.

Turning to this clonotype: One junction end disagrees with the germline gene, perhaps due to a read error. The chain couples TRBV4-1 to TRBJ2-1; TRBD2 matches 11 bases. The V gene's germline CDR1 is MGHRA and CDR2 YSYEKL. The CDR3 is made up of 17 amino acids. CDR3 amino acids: CASSPRGVAGGRSELFF. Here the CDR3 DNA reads TGCGCCAGCAGCCCCAGAGGCGTAGCGGGAGGGCGTAGTGAGCTGTTCTTC.

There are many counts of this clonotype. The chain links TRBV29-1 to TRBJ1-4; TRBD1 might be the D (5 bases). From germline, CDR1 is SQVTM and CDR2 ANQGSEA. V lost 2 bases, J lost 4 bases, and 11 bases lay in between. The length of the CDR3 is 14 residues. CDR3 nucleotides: TGCAGCGTTGAAAAAGGGGAGGGTAATGAAAAACTGTTTTTT. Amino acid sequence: CSVEKGEGNEKLFF.

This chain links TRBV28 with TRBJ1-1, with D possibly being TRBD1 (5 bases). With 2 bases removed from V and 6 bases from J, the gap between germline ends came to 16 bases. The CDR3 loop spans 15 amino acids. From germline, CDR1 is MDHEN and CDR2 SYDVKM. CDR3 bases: TGTGCCAGCAGTTTAGTCGGGACCGTTGTCCCTGAAGCTTTCTTT. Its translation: CASSLVGTVVPEAFF.

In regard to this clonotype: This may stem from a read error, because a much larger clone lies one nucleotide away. The CDR3 nucleotides read TGCGTCAGCAGCCAAGAGATTAGTTCCTATACGCAGTATTTT. It is translated as CVSSQEISSYTQYF. The chain has TRBV4-3 and TRBJ2-3; the D is unclear. The germline V gene encodes CDR1 LGHNA and CDR2 YSLEER. The CDR3 is made up of 14 amino acids.

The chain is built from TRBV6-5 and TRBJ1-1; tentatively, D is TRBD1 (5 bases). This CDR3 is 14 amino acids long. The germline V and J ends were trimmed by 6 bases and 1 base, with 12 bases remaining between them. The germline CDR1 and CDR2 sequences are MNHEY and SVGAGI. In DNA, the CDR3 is TGTGCCAGCAGAGGGATAGGGGCGAACACTGAAGCTTTCTTT. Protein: CASRGIGANTEAFF.

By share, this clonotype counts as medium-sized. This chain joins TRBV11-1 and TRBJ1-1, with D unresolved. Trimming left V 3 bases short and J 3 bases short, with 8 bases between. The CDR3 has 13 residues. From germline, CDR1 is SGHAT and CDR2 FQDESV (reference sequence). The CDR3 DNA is TGTGCCAGCAGCTTTGATCAGGACACTGAAGCTTTCTTT. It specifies CASSFDQDTEAFF.

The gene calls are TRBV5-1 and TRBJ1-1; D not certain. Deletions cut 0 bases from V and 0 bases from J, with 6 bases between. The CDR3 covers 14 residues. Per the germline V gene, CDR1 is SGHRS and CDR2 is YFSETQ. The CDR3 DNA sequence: TGCGCCAGCAGCTTGGAAGCGGTGAACACTGAAGCTTTCTTT. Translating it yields CASSLEAVNTEAFF.

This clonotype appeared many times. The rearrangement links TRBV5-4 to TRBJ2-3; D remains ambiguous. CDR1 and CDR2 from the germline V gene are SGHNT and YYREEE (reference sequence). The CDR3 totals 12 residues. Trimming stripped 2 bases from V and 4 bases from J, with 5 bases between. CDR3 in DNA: TGTGCCAGCAGCTTACATCCAGATACGCAGTATTTT. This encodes CASSLHPDTQYF.

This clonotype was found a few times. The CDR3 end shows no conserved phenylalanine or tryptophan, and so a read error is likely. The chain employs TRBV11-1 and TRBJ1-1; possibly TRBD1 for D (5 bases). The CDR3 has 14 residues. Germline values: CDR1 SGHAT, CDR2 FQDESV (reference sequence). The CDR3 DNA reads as TGTGCCAGCAGCGTTGACAGAACGAACACTAAAGCTTTCCTT. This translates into CASSVDRTNTKAFL.